This TCR beta chain was identified during a study of CD8 T cells in Susac syndrome. The V and J ends lost 2 bases and 3 bases respectively, with 8 bases between them. The length of the CDR3 is 14 residues. Germline V gene lookup returns CDR1 SGHRS and CDR2 YFSETQ. It was with random hexamers that roughly 0.5 to 1 ug RNA was reverse transcribed. TCRdb independently ran MiXCR on the immunoSEQ multiplex PCR reads; one entry per CDR3 protein. The sample holds some 120,000 distinct CDR3 sequences, about 93% seen once. The chain links TRBV5-1 to TRBJ2-2; D is ambiguous. The sequence was collected from a human donor with Susac syndrome. Material: CD8+ T cells from PBMCs. In nucleotides, the CDR3 is TGCGCCAGCAGCTTCCGAGGTTACACCGGGGAGCTGTTTTTT. Amino acid sequence: CASSFRGYTGELFF.